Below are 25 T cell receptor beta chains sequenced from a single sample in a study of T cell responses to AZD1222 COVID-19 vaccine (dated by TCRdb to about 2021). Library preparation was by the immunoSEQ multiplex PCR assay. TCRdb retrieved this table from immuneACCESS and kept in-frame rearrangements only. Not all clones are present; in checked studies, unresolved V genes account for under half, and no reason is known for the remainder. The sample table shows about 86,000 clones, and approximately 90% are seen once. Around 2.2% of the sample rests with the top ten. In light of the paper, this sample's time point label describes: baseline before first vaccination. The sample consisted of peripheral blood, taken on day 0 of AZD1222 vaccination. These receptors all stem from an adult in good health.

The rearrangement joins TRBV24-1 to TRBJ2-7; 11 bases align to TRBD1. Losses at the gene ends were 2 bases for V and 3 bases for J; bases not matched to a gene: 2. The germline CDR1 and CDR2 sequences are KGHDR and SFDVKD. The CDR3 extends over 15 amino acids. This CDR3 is CATSDSGTGGYEQYF. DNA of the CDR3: TGTGCCACCAGTGATTCCGGGACAGGGGGCTACGAGCAGTACTTC.

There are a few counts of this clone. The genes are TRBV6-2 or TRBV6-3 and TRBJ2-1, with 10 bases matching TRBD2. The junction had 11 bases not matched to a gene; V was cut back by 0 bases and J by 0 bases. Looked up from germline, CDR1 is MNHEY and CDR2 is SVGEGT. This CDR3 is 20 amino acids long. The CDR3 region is CASSYSKPGLALSSYNEQFF. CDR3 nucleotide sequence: TGTGCCAGCAGTTACTCTAAACCGGGACTAGCGTTGAGCTCCTACAATGAGCAGTTCTTC.

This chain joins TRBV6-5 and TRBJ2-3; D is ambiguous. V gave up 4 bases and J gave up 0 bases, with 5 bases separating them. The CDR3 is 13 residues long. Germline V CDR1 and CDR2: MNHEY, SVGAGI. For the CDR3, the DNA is TGTGCCAGCAGTTTTCAGAGCACAGATACGCAGTATTTT. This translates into CASSFQSTDTQYF.

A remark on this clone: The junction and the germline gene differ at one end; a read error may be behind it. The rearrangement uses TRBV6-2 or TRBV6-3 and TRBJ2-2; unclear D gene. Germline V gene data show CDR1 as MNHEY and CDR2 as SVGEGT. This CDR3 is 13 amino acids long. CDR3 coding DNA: TGTGCCAGCAATTACGTGGGTACCGGGGAGCTGTTTTTT. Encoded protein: CASNYVGTGELFF.

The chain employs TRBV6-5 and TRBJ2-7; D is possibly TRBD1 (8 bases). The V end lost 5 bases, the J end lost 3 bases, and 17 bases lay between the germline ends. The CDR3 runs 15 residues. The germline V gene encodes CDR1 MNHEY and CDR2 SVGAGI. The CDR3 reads CASSRDRGGNYEQYF. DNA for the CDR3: TGTGCCAGCAGTCGCGACAGGGGAGGGAACTACGAGCAGTACTTC.

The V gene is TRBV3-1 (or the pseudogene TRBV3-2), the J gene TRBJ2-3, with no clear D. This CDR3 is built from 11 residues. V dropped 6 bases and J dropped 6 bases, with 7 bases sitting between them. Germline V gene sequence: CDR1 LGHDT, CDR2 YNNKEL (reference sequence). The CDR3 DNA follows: TGTGCCAGCAGGTTACACGATACGCAGTATTTT. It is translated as CASRLHDTQYF.

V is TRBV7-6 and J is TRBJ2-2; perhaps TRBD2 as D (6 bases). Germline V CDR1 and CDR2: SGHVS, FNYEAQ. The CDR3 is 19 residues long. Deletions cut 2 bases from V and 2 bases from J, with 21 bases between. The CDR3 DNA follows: TGTGCCAGCAGCTTACCTACGGCACGGGACTTTCCAAACACCGGGGAGCTGTTTTTT. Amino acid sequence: CASSLPTARDFPNTGELFF.

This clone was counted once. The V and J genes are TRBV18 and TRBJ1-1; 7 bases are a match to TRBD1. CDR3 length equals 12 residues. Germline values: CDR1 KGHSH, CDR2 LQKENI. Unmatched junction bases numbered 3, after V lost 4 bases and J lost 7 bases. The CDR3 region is CASSQDRVEAFF. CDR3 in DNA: TGTGCCAGCTCACAAGACAGGGTTGAAGCTTTCTTT.

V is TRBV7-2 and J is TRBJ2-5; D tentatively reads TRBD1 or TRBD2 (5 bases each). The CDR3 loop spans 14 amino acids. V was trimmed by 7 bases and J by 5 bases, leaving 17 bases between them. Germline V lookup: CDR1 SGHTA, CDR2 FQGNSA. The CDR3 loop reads CASTRDLVAETQYF. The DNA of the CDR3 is TGTGCCAGCACCCGGGACCTCGTTGCGGAGACCCAGTACTTC.

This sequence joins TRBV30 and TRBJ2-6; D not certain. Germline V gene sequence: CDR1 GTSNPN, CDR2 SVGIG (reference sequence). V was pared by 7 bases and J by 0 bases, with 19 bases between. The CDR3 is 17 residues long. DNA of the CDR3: TGTGCCTCTCGTGTGGGCAGAATACTCTCTGGGGCCAACGTCCTGACTTTC. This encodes CASRVGRILSGANVLTF.

The CDR3 DNA follows: TGTGCCAGTACCGATGGGGGTCTTAAGGAGACCCAGTACTTC. Translated, it gives CASTDGGLKETQYF. The rearrangement joins TRBV19 to TRBJ2-5; possibly TRBD1 or TRBD2 for D (5 bases each). The V and J ends lost 7 bases and 5 bases respectively, with 17 bases between them. CDR1 is LNHDA and CDR2 is SQIVND in the germline V gene (reference sequence). The length of the CDR3 is 14 residues. The full variable domain, with the rest looked up from reference TRBV19 and TRBJ2-5, is DGGITQSPKYLFRKEGQNVTLSCEQNLNHDAMYWYRQDPGQGLRLIYYSQIVNDFQKGDIAEGYSVSREKKESFPLTVTSAQKNPTAFYLCASTDGGLKETQYFGPGTRLLVL.

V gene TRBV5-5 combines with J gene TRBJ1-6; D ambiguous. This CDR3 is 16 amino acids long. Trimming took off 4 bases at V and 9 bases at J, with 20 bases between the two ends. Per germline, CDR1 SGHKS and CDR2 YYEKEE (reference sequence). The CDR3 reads CASSPRTSENGSPLHF. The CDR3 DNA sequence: TGTGCCAGCAGCCCCCGGACCAGCGAAAACGGTTCACCCCTCCACTTT.

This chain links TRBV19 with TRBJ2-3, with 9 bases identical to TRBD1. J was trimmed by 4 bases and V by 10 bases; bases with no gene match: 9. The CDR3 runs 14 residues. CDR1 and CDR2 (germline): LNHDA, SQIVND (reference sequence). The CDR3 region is CATTGQGFSDTQYF. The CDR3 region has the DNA TGTGCCACGACGGGACAGGGTTTTTCAGATACGCAGTATTTT.

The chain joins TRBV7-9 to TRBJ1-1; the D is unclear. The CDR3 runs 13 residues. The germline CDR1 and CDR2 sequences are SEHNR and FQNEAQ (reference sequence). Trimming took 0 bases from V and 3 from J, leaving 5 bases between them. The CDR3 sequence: CASSLASYTEAFF. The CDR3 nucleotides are TGTGCCAGCAGCTTAGCGAGTTACACTGAAGCTTTCTTT.

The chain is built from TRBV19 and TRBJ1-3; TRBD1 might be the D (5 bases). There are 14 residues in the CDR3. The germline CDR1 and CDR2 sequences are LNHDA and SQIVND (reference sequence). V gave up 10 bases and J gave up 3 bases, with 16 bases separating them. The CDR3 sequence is CATLGGSGGNTIYF. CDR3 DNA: TGTGCCACCCTCGGGGGTTCGGGTGGAAACACCATATATTTT.

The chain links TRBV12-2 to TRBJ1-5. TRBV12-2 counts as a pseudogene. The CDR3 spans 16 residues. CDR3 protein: CASRPPREDSNQPQHF. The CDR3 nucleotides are TGTGCAAGTCGCCCCCCCCGGGAGGATAGCAATCAGCCCCAGCATTTT.

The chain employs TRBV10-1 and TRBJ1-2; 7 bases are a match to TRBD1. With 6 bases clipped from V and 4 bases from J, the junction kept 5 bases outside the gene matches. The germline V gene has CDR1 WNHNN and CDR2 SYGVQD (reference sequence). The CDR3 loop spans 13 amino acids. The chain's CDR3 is CASSPDRSYGYTF. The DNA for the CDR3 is TGCGCCAGCAGCCCGGACAGGTCCTATGGCTACACCTTC.

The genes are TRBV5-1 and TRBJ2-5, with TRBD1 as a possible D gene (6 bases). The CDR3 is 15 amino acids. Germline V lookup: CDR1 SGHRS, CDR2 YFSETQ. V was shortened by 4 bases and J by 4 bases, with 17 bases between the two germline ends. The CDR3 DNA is TGCGCCAGCAGCCCTCAGGGACAAAACACAGAGACCCAGTACTTC. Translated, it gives CASSPQGQNTETQYF.

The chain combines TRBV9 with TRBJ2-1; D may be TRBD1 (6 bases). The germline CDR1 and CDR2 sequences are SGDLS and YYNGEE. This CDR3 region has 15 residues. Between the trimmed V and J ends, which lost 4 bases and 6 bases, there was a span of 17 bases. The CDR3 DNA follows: TGTGCCAGCAGCCAGGGGTCAGGGGTGGTCAATGAGCAGTTCTTC. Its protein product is CASSQGSGVVNEQFF.

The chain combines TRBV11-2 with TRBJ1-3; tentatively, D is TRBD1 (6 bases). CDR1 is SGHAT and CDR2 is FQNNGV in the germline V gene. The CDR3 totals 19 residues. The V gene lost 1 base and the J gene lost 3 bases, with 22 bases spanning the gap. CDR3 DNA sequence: TGTGCCAGCAGCTTAGCGGGGGCAATCAGGACGGCTGGTGGAAACACCATATATTTT. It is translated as CASSLAGAIRTAGGNTIYF.

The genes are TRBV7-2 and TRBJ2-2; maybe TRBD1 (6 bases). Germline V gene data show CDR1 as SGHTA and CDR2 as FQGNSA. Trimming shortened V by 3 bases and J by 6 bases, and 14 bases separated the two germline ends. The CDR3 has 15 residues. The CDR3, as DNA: TGTGCCAGCAGCTTGGGGGCCATCGTCTCCGGGGAGCTGTTTTTT. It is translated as CASSLGAIVSGELFF.

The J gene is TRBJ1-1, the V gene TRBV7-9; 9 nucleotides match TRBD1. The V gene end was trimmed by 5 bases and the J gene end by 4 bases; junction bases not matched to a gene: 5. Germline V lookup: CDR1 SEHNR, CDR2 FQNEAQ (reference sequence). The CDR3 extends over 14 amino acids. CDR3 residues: CASSVTGGFTEAFF. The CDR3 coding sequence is TGTGCCAGCAGCGTAACAGGGGGCTTCACTGAAGCTTTCTTT.

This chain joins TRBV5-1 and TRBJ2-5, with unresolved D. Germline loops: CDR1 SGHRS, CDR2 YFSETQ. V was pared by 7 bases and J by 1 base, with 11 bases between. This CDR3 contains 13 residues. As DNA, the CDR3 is TGCGCCAGCGGAGACATAATCCAAGAGACCCAGTACTTC. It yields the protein CASGDIIQETQYF.

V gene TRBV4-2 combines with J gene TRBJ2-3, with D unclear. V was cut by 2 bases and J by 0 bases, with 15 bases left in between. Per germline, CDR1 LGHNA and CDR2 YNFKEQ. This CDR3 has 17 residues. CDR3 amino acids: CASSQQGPPGSTDTQYF. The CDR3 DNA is TGTGCCAGCAGCCAACAAGGACCCCCGGGCAGCACAGATACGCAGTATTTT.

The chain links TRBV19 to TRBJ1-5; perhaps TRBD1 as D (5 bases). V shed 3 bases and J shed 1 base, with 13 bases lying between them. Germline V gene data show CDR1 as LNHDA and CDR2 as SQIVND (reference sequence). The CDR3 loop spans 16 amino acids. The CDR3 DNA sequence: TGTGCCAGTAGTATTATCTCCGGGGACAGCAATCAGCCCCAGCATTTT. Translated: CASSIISGDSNQPQHF.